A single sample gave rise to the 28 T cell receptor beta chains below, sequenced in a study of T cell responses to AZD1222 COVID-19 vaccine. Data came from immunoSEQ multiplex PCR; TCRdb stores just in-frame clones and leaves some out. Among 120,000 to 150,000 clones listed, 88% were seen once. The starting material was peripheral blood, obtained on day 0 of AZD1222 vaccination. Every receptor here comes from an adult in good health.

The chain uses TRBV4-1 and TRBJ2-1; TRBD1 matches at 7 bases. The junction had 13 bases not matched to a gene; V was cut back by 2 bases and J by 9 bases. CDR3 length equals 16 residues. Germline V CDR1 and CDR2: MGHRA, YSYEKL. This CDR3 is CASSQSGTANGVEQFF. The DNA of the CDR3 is TGCGCCAGCAGCCAATCCGGGACAGCTAACGGAGTTGAGCAGTTCTTC.

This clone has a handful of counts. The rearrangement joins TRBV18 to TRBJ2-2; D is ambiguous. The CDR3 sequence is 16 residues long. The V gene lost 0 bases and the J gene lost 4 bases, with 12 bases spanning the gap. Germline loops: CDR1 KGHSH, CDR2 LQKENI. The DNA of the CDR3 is TGTGCCAGCTCACCACCGTACAGCCGGATCACCGGGGAGCTGTTTTTT. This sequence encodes CASSPPYSRITGELFF.

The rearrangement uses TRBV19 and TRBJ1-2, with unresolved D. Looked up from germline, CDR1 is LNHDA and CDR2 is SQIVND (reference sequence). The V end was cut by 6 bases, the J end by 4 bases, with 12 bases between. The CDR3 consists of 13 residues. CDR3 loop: CASRGPTTYGYTF. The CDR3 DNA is TGTGCCAGTAGGGGCCCTACTACCTATGGCTACACCTTC.

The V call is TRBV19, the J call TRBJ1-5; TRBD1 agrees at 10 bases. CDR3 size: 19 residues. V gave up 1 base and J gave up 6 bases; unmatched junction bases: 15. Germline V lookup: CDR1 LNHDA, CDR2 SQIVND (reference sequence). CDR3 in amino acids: CASSIASTASGTGVQPQHF. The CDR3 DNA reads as TGTGCCAGTAGTATAGCCTCAACAGCTTCCGGGACAGGGGTTCAGCCCCAGCATTTT.

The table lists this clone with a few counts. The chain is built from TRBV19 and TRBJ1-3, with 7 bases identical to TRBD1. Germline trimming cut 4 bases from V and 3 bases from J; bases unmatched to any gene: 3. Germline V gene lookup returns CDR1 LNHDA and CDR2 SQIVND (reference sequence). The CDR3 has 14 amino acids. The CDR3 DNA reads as TGTGCCAGTAGTACAGGACAGGTTGGAAACACCATATATTTT. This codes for CASSTGQVGNTIYF. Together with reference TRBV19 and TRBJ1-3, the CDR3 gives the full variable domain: DGGITQSPKYLFRKEGQNVTLSCEQNLNHDAMYWYRQDPGQGLRLIYYSQIVNDFQKGDIAEGYSVSREKKESFPLTVTSAQKNPTAFYLCASSTGQVGNTIYFGEGSWLTVV.

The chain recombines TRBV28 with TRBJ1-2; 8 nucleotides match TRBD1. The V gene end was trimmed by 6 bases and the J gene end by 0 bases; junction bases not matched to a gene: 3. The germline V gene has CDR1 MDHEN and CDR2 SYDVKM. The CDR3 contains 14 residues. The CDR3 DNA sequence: TGTGCCAGCAGAACAGGGGGAGCTAACTATGGCTACACCTTC. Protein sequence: CASRTGGANYGYTF.

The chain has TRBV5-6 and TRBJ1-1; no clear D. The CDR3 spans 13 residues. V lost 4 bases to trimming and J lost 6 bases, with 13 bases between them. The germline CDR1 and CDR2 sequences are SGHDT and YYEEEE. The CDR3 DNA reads TGTGCCAGCAGCCGACGTACTGGCGCTGAAGCTTTCTTT. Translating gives CASSRRTGAEAFF.

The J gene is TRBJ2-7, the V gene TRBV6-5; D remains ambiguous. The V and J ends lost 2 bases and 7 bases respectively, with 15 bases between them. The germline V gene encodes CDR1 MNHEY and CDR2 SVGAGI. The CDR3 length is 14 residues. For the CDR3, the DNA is TGTGCCAGCAGTTACGATGGCCCTTTAAAGGAGCAGTACTTC. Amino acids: CASSYDGPLKEQYF.

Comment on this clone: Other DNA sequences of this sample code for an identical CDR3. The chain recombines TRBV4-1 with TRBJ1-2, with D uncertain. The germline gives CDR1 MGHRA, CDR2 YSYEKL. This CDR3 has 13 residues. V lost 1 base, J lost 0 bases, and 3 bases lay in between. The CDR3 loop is CASSQGTNYGYTF. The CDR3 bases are TGCGCCAGCAGCCAAGGAACTAACTATGGCTACACCTTC.

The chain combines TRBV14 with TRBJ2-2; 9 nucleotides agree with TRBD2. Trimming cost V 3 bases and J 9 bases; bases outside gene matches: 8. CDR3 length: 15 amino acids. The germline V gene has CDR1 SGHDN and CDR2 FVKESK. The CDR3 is CASSHAGTSSRELFF. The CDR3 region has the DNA TGTGCCAGCAGCCATGCCGGGACTAGCTCTCGGGAGCTGTTTTTT.

The CDR3 sequence: CATSDRQGVSRELFF. As DNA, the CDR3 is TGTGCCACCAGTGATCGACAGGGAGTTAGCCGGGAGCTGTTTTTT. This rearrangement joins TRBV24-1 to TRBJ2-2, with 7 bases that match TRBD1. V was clipped by 3 bases and J by 9 bases; unmatched bases: 9. Per the germline V gene, CDR1 is KGHDR and CDR2 is SFDVKD. The CDR3 sequence is 15 residues long.

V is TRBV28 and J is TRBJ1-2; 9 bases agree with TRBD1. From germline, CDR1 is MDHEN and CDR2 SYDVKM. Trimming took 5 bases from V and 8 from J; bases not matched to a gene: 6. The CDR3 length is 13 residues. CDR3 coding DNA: TGTGCCAGCAGTCCTGGGACAGGGAGAGGCTACACCTTC. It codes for CASSPGTGRGYTF.

The CDR3 DNA reads as TGTGCCAGCAGTTTACGGGGTGCCAGCTACGAGCAGTACTTC. Amino acids: CASSLRGASYEQYF. The V and J genes are TRBV28 and TRBJ2-7; possible D gene TRBD2, 5 bases. Germline CDR1 reads MDHEN; CDR2 reads SYDVKM. V was trimmed by 2 bases and J by 3 bases, leaving 11 bases between them. The CDR3 has 14 amino acids.

In nucleotides, the CDR3 is TGTGCCAGCAGCCGGGGGGGAGGAGAGACCCAGTACTTC. This sequence encodes CASSRGGGETQYF. The rearrangement joins TRBV5-5 to TRBJ2-5; 8 bases agree with TRBD2. Germline-derived CDR1 and CDR2 are SGHKS and YYEKEE (reference sequence). J was trimmed by 4 bases and V by 4 bases; bases with no gene match: 3. The CDR3 extends over 13 amino acids.

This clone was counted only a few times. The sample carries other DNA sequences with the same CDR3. The DNA for the CDR3 is TGCGCCAGCAGCTTGGGACAGTCTAACTATGGCTACACCTTC. This gives the protein CASSLGQSNYGYTF. V is TRBV5-1 and J is TRBJ1-2, with D possibly TRBD1 on 5 matching bases. The V gene's germline CDR1 is SGHRS and CDR2 YFSETQ. The ends were cut back, 0 bases at V and 0 bases at J, with 6 bases in the middle. The CDR3 runs to 14 residues.

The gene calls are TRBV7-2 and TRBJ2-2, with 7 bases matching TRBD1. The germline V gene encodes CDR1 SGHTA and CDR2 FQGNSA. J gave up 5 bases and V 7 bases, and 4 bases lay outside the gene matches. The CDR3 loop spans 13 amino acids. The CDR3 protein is CASTDRATGELFF. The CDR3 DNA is TGTGCCAGCACCGACAGGGCAACCGGGGAGCTGTTTTTT. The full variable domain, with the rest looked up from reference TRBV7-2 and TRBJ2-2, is GAGVSQSPSNKVTEKGKDVELRCDPISGHTALYWYRQSLGQGLEFLIYFQGNSAPDKSGLPSDRFSAERTGGSVSTLTIQRTQQEDSAVYLCASTDRATGELFFGEGSRLTVL.

The CDR3 here is CASSDLASSYEQYF. Here the CDR3 DNA reads TGTGCCAGCAGTGACCTGGCCAGCTCCTACGAGCAGTACTTC. The chain links TRBV2 to TRBJ2-7; D gene uncertain. The germline V gene encodes CDR1 SNHLY and CDR2 FYNNEI. This CDR3 is 14 amino acids long. The V and J ends lost 3 bases and 0 bases respectively, with 9 bases between them.

For the CDR3, the DNA is TGTGCCAGTAGTATAGGAAGCGGGACTGTCGGCAATCAGCCCCAGCATTTT. This gives the protein CASSIGSGTVGNQPQHF. The chain has TRBV19 and TRBJ1-5; tentatively, D is TRBD1 (5 bases). The germline V gene has CDR1 LNHDA and CDR2 SQIVND (reference sequence). CDR3 length: 17 residues. Trimming took 1 base from V and 2 from J, leaving 15 bases between them.

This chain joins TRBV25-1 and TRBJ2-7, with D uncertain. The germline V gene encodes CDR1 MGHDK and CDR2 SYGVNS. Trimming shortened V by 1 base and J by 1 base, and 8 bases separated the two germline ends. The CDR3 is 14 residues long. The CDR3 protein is CASSEFGVSYEQYF. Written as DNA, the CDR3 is TGTGCCAGCAGTGAATTTGGGGTTTCCTACGAGCAGTACTTC.

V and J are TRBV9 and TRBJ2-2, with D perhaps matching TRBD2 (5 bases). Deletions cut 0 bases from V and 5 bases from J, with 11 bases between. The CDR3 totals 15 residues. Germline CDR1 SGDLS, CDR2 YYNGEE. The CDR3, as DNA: TGTGCCAGCAGCGTAGCTGGGGAGCCGACCGGGGAGCTGTTTTTT. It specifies CASSVAGEPTGELFF.

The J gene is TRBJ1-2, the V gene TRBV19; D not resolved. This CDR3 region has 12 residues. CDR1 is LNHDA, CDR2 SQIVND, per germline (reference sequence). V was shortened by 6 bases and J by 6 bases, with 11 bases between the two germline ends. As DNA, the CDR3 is TGTGCCAGTAGCATTGACGCGGATGGCTACACCTTC. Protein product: CASSIDADGYTF. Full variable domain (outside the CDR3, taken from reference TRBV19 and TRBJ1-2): DGGITQSPKYLFRKEGQNVTLSCEQNLNHDAMYWYRQDPGQGLRLIYYSQIVNDFQKGDIAEGYSVSREKKESFPLTVTSAQKNPTAFYLCASSIDADGYTFGSGTRLTVV.

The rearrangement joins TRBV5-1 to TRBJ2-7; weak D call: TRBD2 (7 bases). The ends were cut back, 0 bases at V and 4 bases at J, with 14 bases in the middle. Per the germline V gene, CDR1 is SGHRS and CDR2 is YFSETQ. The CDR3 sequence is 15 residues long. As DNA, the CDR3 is TGCGCCAGCAGCTTGGTGCCGGGGGGCGGGTACGAGCAGTACTTC. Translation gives CASSLVPGGGYEQYF.

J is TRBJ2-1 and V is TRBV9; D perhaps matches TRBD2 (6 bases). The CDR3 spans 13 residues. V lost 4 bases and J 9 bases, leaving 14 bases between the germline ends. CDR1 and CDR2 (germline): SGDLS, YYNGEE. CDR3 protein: CASSTTRDSEQFF. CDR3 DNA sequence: TGTGCCAGCAGCACCACCAGGGACTCTGAGCAGTTCTTC.

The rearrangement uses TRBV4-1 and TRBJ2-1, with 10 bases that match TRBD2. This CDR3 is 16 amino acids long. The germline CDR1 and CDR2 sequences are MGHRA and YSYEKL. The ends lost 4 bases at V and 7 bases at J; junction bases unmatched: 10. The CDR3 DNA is TGCGCCAGCAGCCCGCGGAGCGGGGGGGCAGGGAATGAGCAGTTCTTC. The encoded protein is CASSPRSGGAGNEQFF.

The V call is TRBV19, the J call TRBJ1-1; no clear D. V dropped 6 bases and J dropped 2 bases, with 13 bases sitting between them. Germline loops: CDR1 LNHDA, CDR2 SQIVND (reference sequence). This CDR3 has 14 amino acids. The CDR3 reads CASRGVQTNTEAFF. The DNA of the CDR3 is TGTGCCAGTAGGGGAGTACAGACCAACACTGAAGCTTTCTTT.

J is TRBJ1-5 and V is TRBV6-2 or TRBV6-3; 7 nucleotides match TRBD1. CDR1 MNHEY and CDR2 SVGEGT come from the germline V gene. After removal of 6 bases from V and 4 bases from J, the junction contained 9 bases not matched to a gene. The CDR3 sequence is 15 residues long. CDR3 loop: CASSSGTVNNQPQHF. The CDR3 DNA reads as TGTGCCAGCAGCTCCGGGACAGTCAATAATCAGCCCCAGCATTTT.

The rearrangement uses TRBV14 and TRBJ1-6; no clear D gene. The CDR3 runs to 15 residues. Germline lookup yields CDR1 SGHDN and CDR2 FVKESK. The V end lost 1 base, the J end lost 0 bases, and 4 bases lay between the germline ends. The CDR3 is CASSQASSYNSPLHF. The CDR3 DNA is TGTGCCAGCAGCCAAGCCAGCTCCTATAATTCACCCCTCCACTTT.

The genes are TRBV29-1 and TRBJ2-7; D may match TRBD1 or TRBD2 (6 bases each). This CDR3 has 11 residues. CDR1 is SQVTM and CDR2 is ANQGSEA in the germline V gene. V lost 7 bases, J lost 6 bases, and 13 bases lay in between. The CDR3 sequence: CSASGGGEQYF. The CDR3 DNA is TGCAGCGCATCAGGAGGGGGCGAGCAGTACTTC.